This passage covers 21 T cell receptor beta chains from one sample sequenced in a study of blood T cell repertoires in COVID-19. Measured with immunoSEQ multiplex PCR; TCRdb has only the in-frame clones, and not every one. This table holds approximately 360,000 clones, over 80% found once. The sequenced sample was PBMCs or T cells enriched from blood (not recorded which). These receptors were obtained from a woman between 45 and 65 years old who had recovered from COVID-19.

The genes are TRBV4-3 and TRBJ2-7, with D possibly being TRBD2 (6 bases). The germline gives CDR1 LGHNA, CDR2 YSLEER. Trimming shortened V by 0 bases and J by 6 bases, and 15 bases separated the two germline ends. The CDR3 totals 15 residues. The CDR3 spells CASSQDRGVRGEQYF. CDR3 nucleotide sequence: TGCGCCAGCAGCCAAGATCGCGGGGTCCGAGGCGAGCAGTACTTC.

V usage is TRBV11-3 and J usage is TRBJ2-1; 11 bases line up with TRBD2. Germline loops: CDR1 SGHNT, CDR2 YENEEA. Trimming cost V 2 bases and J 4 bases; bases outside gene matches: 10. CDR3 length equals 18 residues. The CDR3 DNA follows: TGTGCCAGCAGCTTAAGACTAGCGGGGCCTTTTGGATACAATGAGCAGTTCTTC. Translation gives CASSLRLAGPFGYNEQFF. The whole variable domain, filled in from reference TRBV11-3 and TRBJ2-1, reads EAGVVQSPRYKIIEKKQPVAFWCNPISGHNTLYWYLQNLGQGPELLIRYENEEAVDDSQLPKDRFSAERLKGVDSTLKIQPAELGDSAVYLCASSLRLAGPFGYNEQFFGPGTRLTVL.

Only one count was recorded for this clone. The chain has TRBV5-1 and TRBJ1-2; D might be TRBD1 (6 bases). V lost 2 bases and J 4 bases, leaving 9 bases between the germline ends. CDR1 SGHRS and CDR2 YFSETQ come from the germline V gene. The CDR3 spans 13 residues. Written as DNA, the CDR3 is TGCGCCAGCAGCTTACAGGGTTCCTATGGCTACACCTTC. It specifies CASSLQGSYGYTF. Full variable domain (outside the CDR3, taken from reference TRBV5-1 and TRBJ1-2): KAGVTQTPRYLIKTRGQQVTLSCSPISGHRSVSWYQQTPGQGLQFLFEYFSETQRNKGNFPGRFSGRQFSNSRSEMNVSTLELGDSALYLCASSLQGSYGYTFGSGTRLTVV.

The chain carries TRBV7-9 and TRBJ2-3, with D maybe TRBD1 (7 bases). Per germline, CDR1 SEHNR and CDR2 FQNEAQ (reference sequence). The CDR3 contains 16 residues. V lost 8 bases to trimming and J lost 3 bases, with 21 bases between them. The CDR3 region has the DNA TGTGCCAGCGGGCGATGGGCAGGGGGGACGACAGATACGCAGTATTTT. It is translated as CASGRWAGGTTDTQYF.

The CDR3 nucleotides are TGTGCCAGCTCACCCACAGATTTGAACACTGAAGCTTTCTTT. As protein: CASSPTDLNTEAFF. This chain connects TRBV18 to TRBJ1-1; D gene unclear. Trimming removed 3 bases at V and 0 bases at J, with 8 bases between. The CDR3 spans 14 residues. Germline CDR1 and CDR2: KGHSH and LQKENI.

The chain couples TRBV7-2 to TRBJ1-3; 8 positions agree with TRBD1. The CDR3 is 15 residues long. Per germline, CDR1 SGHTA and CDR2 FQGNSA. J was trimmed by 2 bases and V by 5 bases; bases with no gene match: 5. The CDR3 DNA is TGTGCCAGCAGCATCCAACAGGGGGCTGGAAACACCATATATTTT. It is translated as CASSIQQGAGNTIYF.

V gene TRBV5-4 combines with J gene TRBJ1-4, with D tentatively TRBD1 (6 bases). The CDR3 sequence is 14 residues long. The V and J ends lost 0 bases and 7 bases respectively, with 10 bases between them. CDR1 is SGHNT, CDR2 YYREEE, per germline (reference sequence). The CDR3 is CASSLGMDSEKLFF. The CDR3 coding sequence is TGTGCCAGCAGCTTGGGTATGGACAGTGAAAAACTGTTTTTT.

CDR3 sequence reads: CASSPQTGGYGYTF. The CDR3 bases are TGCGCCAGCAGCCCTCAAACAGGGGGCTATGGCTACACCTTC. V is TRBV5-1 and J is TRBJ1-2; 8 positions agree with TRBD1. The V and J ends lost 4 bases and 4 bases, in that order; junction bases with no gene match: 6. This CDR3 spans 14 amino acids. Germline V gene data show CDR1 as SGHRS and CDR2 as YFSETQ.

V gene TRBV3-1 (or the pseudogene TRBV3-2) combines with J gene TRBJ2-7, with 8 bases that match TRBD2. Germline lookup yields CDR1 LGHDT and CDR2 YNNKEL (reference sequence). The CDR3 loop spans 16 amino acids. Unmatched junction bases numbered 9, after V lost 3 bases and J lost 2 bases. The CDR3 sequence: CASSHSGSVWTYEQYF. The CDR3, as DNA: TGTGCCAGCAGCCACAGCGGGAGCGTTTGGACCTACGAGCAGTACTTC.

The chain has TRBV2 and TRBJ1-2; TRBD1 agrees at 8 bases. CDR1 is SNHLY and CDR2 is FYNNEI in the germline V gene. This CDR3 comprises 16 residues. Trimming at V came to 8 bases and at J to 4 bases, leaving 15 bases not matched to a gene. The CDR3 nucleotides are TGTGCCAGCTCTATACCCGGGCAGGGGGCCGGCTATGGCTACACCTTC. This codes for CASSIPGQGAGYGYTF.

V and J are TRBV9 and TRBJ2-3; 7 bases agree with TRBD1. Germline loops: CDR1 SGDLS, CDR2 YYNGEE. The CDR3 totals 16 residues. With V trimmed by 4 bases and J by 2 bases, 10 bases remained unmatched. CDR3 region: CASSSQGQHITDTQYF. The CDR3, as DNA: TGTGCCAGCAGCAGCCAGGGACAGCACATCACAGATACGCAGTATTTT.

V gene TRBV5-6 combines with J gene TRBJ1-2, with D possibly being TRBD1 (6 bases). V lost 2 bases to trimming and J lost 3 bases, with 11 bases between them. Germline CDR1 reads SGHDT; CDR2 reads YYEEEE. The CDR3 extends over 14 amino acids. The CDR3 sequence: CASSFRGAHYGYTF. The DNA for the CDR3 is TGTGCCAGCAGCTTTCGGGGGGCACACTATGGCTACACCTTC.

The chain carries TRBV2 and TRBJ1-2; D is undetermined. The germline V gene encodes CDR1 SNHLY and CDR2 FYNNEI. V was shortened by 3 bases and J by 3 bases, with 20 bases between the two germline ends. This CDR3 has 17 residues. The CDR3: CASSEEGVVSLDYGYTF. Written as DNA, the CDR3 is TGTGCCAGCAGTGAGGAGGGAGTGGTGTCGCTAGACTATGGCTACACCTTC.

The genes are TRBV27 and TRBJ1-6; the match to TRBD1 covers 7 bases. CDR3 length equals 16 residues. The V and J ends lost 6 bases and 9 bases, in that order; junction bases with no gene match: 14. The germline V gene has CDR1 MNHEY and CDR2 SMNVEV (reference sequence). The CDR3 loop is CASSQRLGGAGSPLHF. CDR3 DNA sequence: TGTGCCAGCAGCCAAAGACTAGGGGGCGCGGGTTCACCCCTCCACTTT.

V is TRBV30 and J is TRBJ2-7; D gene unclear. Germline CDR1 reads GTSNPN; CDR2 reads SVGIG (reference sequence). The CDR3 sequence is 12 residues long. V lost 4 bases, J lost 7 bases, and 14 bases lay in between. The CDR3 sequence: CAWNRQGLEQYF. CDR3 nucleotide sequence: TGTGCCTGGAATAGACAAGGCTTAGAGCAGTACTTC.

V gene TRBV27 combines with J gene TRBJ2-2; 7 bases are shared with TRBD1. J was trimmed by 6 bases and V by 5 bases; bases with no gene match: 12. The germline gives CDR1 MNHEY, CDR2 SMNVEV (reference sequence). CDR3 length: 16 residues. CDR3 region: CASSPRQGSGSGELFF. DNA for the CDR3: TGTGCCAGCAGTCCCAGACAGGGTTCGGGATCCGGGGAGCTGTTTTTT.

This chain connects TRBV4-1 to TRBJ2-3; D is perhaps TRBD2 (5 bases). The length of the CDR3 is 17 residues. V was trimmed by 0 bases and J by 2 bases, leaving 15 bases between them. Germline V lookup: CDR1 MGHRA, CDR2 YSYEKL. The DNA of the CDR3 is TGCGCCAGCAGCCAAGAGGCCCCCGCGGGTCTCACAGATACGCAGTATTTT. Translation: CASSQEAPAGLTDTQYF.

The V call is TRBV5-1, the J call TRBJ1-1; 9 bases line up with TRBD1. Germline values: CDR1 SGHRS, CDR2 YFSETQ. The CDR3 runs to 15 residues. Trimming removed 4 bases from V and 5 bases from J; junction bases left unmatched: 9. CDR3 DNA: TGCGCCAGCAGCCGTACACAGGGGGCGAGTACTGAAGCTTTCTTT. Its protein is CASSRTQGASTEAFF.

V is TRBV7-2 and J is TRBJ1-2; D remains ambiguous. From germline, CDR1 is SGHTA and CDR2 FQGNSA. Trimming shortened V by 1 base and J by 6 bases, and 12 bases separated the two germline ends. This CDR3 comprises 14 residues. CDR3 sequence (DNA): TGTGCCAGCAGCTTAGACCCGGGTTATGATGGCTACACCTTC. Residues: CASSLDPGYDGYTF.

The chain employs TRBV12-2 and TRBJ1-1; TRBD1 is taken as the D call from the table, unchecked against the DNA. TRBV12-2 is recorded as a pseudogene. This CDR3 spans 17 amino acids. The CDR3 spells CASRLGTDQFTGTEAFF. CDR3 coding DNA: TGTGCAAGTCGCCTCGGGACAGACCAATTTACGGGTACTGAAGCTTTCTTT.

The chain joins TRBV19 to TRBJ1-4, with 7 bases matching TRBD1. V shed 3 bases, J shed 7 bases, and the junction held 17 bases outside the gene matches. The germline CDR1 and CDR2 sequences are LNHDA and SQIVND (reference sequence). This CDR3 has 18 amino acids. CDR3 DNA: TGTGCCAGTAGTATCGACGCCCTACAGGGGCGGCACGGTGAAAAACTGTTTTTT. Amino acids: CASSIDALQGRHGEKLFF.